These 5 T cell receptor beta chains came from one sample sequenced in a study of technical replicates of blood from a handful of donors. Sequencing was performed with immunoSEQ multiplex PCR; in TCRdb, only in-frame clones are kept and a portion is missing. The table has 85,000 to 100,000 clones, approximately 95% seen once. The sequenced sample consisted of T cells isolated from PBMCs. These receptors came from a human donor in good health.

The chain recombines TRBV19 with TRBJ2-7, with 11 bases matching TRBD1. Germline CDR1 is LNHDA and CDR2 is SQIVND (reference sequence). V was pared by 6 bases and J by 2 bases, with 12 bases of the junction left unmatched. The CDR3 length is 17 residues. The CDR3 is CASSRTGGHSATYEQYF. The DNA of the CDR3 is TGTGCCAGTAGCCGGACAGGGGGCCATTCGGCCACCTACGAGCAGTACTTC.

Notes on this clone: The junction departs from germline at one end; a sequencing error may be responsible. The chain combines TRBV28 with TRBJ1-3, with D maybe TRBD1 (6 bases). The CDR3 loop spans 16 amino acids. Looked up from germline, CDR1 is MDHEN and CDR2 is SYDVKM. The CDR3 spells CASSPLRGPYKGDTAF. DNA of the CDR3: TGTGCCAGCAGTCCCCTAAGGGGCCCTTACAAGGGGGATACAGCCTTT. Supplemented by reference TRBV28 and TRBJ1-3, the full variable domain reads DVKVTQSSRYLVKRTGEKVFLECVQDMDHENMFWYRQDPGLGLRLIYFSYDVKMKEKGDIPEGYSVSREKKERFSLILESASTNQTSMYLCASSPLRGPYKGDTAFGEGSWLTVV.

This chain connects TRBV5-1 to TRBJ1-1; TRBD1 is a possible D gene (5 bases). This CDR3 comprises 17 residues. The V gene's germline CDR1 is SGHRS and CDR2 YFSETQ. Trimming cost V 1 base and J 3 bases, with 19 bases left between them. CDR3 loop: CASSLNLMASGYTEAFF. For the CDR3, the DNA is TGCGCCAGCAGCTTGAACTTAATGGCGTCAGGGTACACTGAAGCTTTCTTT.

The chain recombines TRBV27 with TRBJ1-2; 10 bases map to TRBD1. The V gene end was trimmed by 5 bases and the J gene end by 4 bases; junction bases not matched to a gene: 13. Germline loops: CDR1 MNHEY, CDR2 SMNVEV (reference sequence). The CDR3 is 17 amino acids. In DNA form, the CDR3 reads TGTGCCAGCAGTCCCGGGACAGGGGCATTGGGGGGCTATGGCTACACCTTC. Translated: CASSPGTGALGGYGYTF.

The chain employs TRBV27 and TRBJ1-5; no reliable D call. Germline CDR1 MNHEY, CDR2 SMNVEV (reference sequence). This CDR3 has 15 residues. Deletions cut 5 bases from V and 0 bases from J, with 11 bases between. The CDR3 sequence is CASSPVQSSNQPQHF. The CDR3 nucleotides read TGTGCCAGCAGTCCAGTTCAAAGTAGCAATCAGCCCCAGCATTTT.